The present entry profiles one TCR beta chain with its context. The sample carries other DNA sequences with the same CDR3. V shed 6 bases, J shed 8 bases, and the junction held 11 bases outside the gene matches. The CDR3 contains 15 residues. From germline, CDR1 is MNHEY and CDR2 SMNVEV (reference sequence). Into CD45RA+ naive and CD45RA-negative memory subsets, the CD4+ cells were split. These data belong to a study of shared clonotypes between healthy human individuals. Profiled with immunoSEQ multiplex PCR; TCRdb holds only in-frame clones, not every one. The sample holds more than 850,000 clones; about four fifths are singletons and the top ten take 0.52%.

This clonotype was sampled from a man younger than 35 in good health. Some clones in this sample may be carry-over from other donors' samples. The chain couples TRBV27 to TRBJ2-1; 9 nucleotides agree with TRBD2. Specimen: memory CD4+ T cells from PBMCs. The sample's subset: CD45RA-negative fraction. The CDR3 spells CASSSYSGSLYEQFF. CDR3 nucleotide sequence: TGTGCCAGCAGCTCCTATAGCGGGAGCCTCTATGAGCAGTTCTTC.